The next 30 T cell receptor beta chains were all read from a single sample in a study of blood T cell repertoires in COVID-19. Profiled with immunoSEQ multiplex PCR; TCRdb holds only in-frame clones, not every one. The repertoire holds 170,000 or so clones, with over 90% as singletons. The specimen was peripheral blood. These receptors originate from a man over 45 with acute or convalescent COVID-19.

The rearrangement links TRBV19 to TRBJ1-5; 7 bases align to TRBD1. V lost 3 bases, J lost 12 bases, and 14 bases stayed unmatched. From germline, CDR1 is LNHDA and CDR2 SQIVND (reference sequence). The CDR3 consists of 15 residues. CDR3 nucleotides: TGTGCCAGTAGTATCGGGACAGTTGGGCGAGGTTACCAGCATTTT. Translating gives CASSIGTVGRGYQHF.

The CDR3 DNA sequence: TGTGCCAGCAGCCGCCCTCAGGGTTCGGCTGGGGCCAACGTCCTGACTTTC. Translation gives CASSRPQGSAGANVLTF. The chain employs TRBV28 and TRBJ2-6; tentatively, D is TRBD1 (5 bases). The CDR3 has 17 residues. V lost 6 bases and J lost 2, with 17 bases in between. Looked up from germline, CDR1 is MDHEN and CDR2 is SYDVKM.

The rearrangement links TRBV11-2 to TRBJ2-1, with TRBD2 matching 10 bases. This CDR3 is built from 16 residues. Germline V gives CDR1 SGHAT, CDR2 FQNNGV. Losses at the gene ends were 2 bases for V and 4 bases for J; bases not matched to a gene: 5. The CDR3: CASSLSSGSLYNEQFF. The CDR3 DNA reads as TGTGCCAGCAGCTTATCTAGCGGGAGTTTATACAATGAGCAGTTCTTC.

This clone was observed a single time. The chain combines TRBV20-1 with TRBJ2-7, with 10 bases lining up with TRBD1. The CDR3 contains 13 residues. The germline V gene encodes CDR1 DFQATT and CDR2 SNEGSKA (reference sequence). V shed 3 bases, J shed 2 bases, and the junction held 1 base outside the gene matches. The CDR3 nucleotides read TGCAGTGCTAGTGGACAGGGGGCCTACGAGCAGTACTTC. It is translated as CSASGQGAYEQYF.

The chain couples TRBV28 to TRBJ1-1; the match to TRBD1 covers 7 bases. Germline V gene lookup returns CDR1 MDHEN and CDR2 SYDVKM. V shed 7 bases and J 5 bases; nucleotides not matched to a gene: 22. The CDR3 totals 18 residues. The CDR3: CASIQPLLYRGLSTEAFF. As DNA, the CDR3 is TGTGCCAGCATCCAACCCCTACTATACAGGGGATTATCGACTGAAGCTTTCTTT.

V and J are TRBV19 and TRBJ2-2, with 8 bases identical to TRBD2. Germline loops: CDR1 LNHDA, CDR2 SQIVND (reference sequence). This CDR3 has 15 amino acids. After removal of 7 bases from V and 4 bases from J, the junction contained 8 bases not matched to a gene. CDR3 sequence (DNA): TGTGCCAGTAATACCCTCGCGGGAGGCACCGGGGAGCTGTTTTTT. Translating gives CASNTLAGGTGELFF.

In DNA form, the CDR3 reads TGTGCCAGCAGCGCGCCGGGACTAGCGGGAGGCAATGAGCAGTTCTTC. Protein: CASSAPGLAGGNEQFF. The chain has TRBV7-9 and TRBJ2-1; 15 positions match TRBD2. CDR1 is SEHNR, CDR2 FQNEAQ, per germline (reference sequence). The CDR3 sequence is 16 residues long. V lost 5 bases to trimming and J lost 6 bases; unmatched junction nucleotides: 5.

The J gene is TRBJ2-7, the V gene TRBV19; D perhaps matches TRBD2 (6 bases). The V gene's germline CDR1 is LNHDA and CDR2 SQIVND (reference sequence). CDR3 length equals 13 residues. V was shortened by 2 bases and J by 5 bases, with 10 bases between the two germline ends. The CDR3 DNA reads as TGTGCCAGTAGTATAAGGACTAAAGACGAGCAGTACTTC. Its translation: CASSIRTKDEQYF.

The chain carries TRBV5-4 and TRBJ2-2; the D gene is possibly TRBD1 (5 bases). The CDR3 totals 14 residues. Per the germline V gene, CDR1 is SGHNT and CDR2 is YYREEE (reference sequence). The V end lost 5 bases, the J end lost 6 bases, and 14 bases lay between the germline ends. The CDR3 DNA reads as TGTGCCAGCAGTCCTCGACAGATGGCCGGGGAGCTGTTTTTT. Encoded protein: CASSPRQMAGELFF.

V usage is TRBV16 and J usage is TRBJ2-7, with 7 bases fitting TRBD2. V shed 4 bases, J shed 2 bases, and the junction held 5 bases outside the gene matches. Germline lookup yields CDR1 KGHSY and CDR2 FQNENV. The CDR3 extends over 14 amino acids. This chain's CDR3 is CASSPSGKTYEQYF. CDR3 nucleotides: TGTGCCAGCAGCCCGAGCGGGAAGACCTACGAGCAGTACTTC.

The chain has TRBV30 and TRBJ1-4; 7 bases match TRBD1. This CDR3 spans 13 amino acids. Losses at the gene ends were 2 bases for V and 7 bases for J; bases not matched to a gene: 4. Per germline, CDR1 GTSNPN and CDR2 SVGIG (reference sequence). The CDR3 sequence is CAWSPNRGEKLFF. The CDR3 DNA is TGTGCCTGGAGTCCGAACAGGGGTGAAAAACTGTTTTTT.

The rearrangement links TRBV28 to TRBJ2-2; D is possibly TRBD1 (5 bases). The germline V gene has CDR1 MDHEN and CDR2 SYDVKM. This CDR3 spans 16 amino acids. The V end lost 3 bases, the J end lost 0 bases, and 11 bases lay between the germline ends. The DNA of the CDR3 is TGTGCCAGCAGTTTCGCTGGACATACGAACACCGGGGAGCTGTTTTTT. Encoded protein: CASSFAGHTNTGELFF.

The chain links TRBV28 to TRBJ1-5; D possibly corresponds to TRBD1 (6 bases). The length of the CDR3 is 12 residues. Germline V lookup: CDR1 MDHEN, CDR2 SYDVKM. Trimming cost V 7 bases and J 11 bases, with 15 bases left between them. For the CDR3, the DNA is TGTGCCAGCAACCGGGCCCAGGGGACCCAGCATTTT. It codes for CASNRAQGTQHF. The full variable domain, its missing parts supplied by reference TRBV28 and TRBJ1-5, is DVKVTQSSRYLVKRTGEKVFLECVQDMDHENMFWYRQDPGLGLRLIYFSYDVKMKEKGDIPEGYSVSREKKERFSLILESASTNQTSMYLCASNRAQGTQHFGDGTRLSIL.

V is TRBV6-6 and J is TRBJ2-7; D is unresolved. Germline V gene sequence: CDR1 MNHNY, CDR2 SVGAGI (reference sequence). V lost 7 bases and J 1 base, leaving 14 bases between the germline ends. This CDR3 is 14 amino acids long. CDR3 nucleotide sequence: TGTGCCAGCACCTCCACCGGCGGATCCTACGAGCAGTACGTC. Protein: CASTSTGGSYEQYV.

The rearrangement links TRBV6-5 to TRBJ1-1; D is possibly TRBD1 (6 bases). Trimming stripped 2 bases from V and 0 bases from J, with 10 bases between. Germline V gene data show CDR1 as MNHEY and CDR2 as SVGAGI. The CDR3 is 15 amino acids. CDR3 DNA sequence: TGTGCCAGCAGTTACGGCGACAGGATGAACACTGAAGCTTTCTTT. The encoded protein is CASSYGDRMNTEAFF.

The V and J genes are TRBV9 and TRBJ2-2, with 10 bases that match TRBD2. The ends lost 4 bases at V and 7 bases at J; junction bases unmatched: 16. The CDR3 has 18 residues. Germline V gene data show CDR1 as SGDLS and CDR2 as YYNGEE. DNA of the CDR3: TGTGCCAGCAGCCCCAAGGGACTAGCGCGAGTCGGGGTCGGGGAGCTGTTTTTT. Protein sequence: CASSPKGLARVGVGELFF.

The V and J genes are TRBV28 and TRBJ2-6; D remains ambiguous. Germline assignment: CDR1 MDHEN and CDR2 SYDVKM. V shed 3 bases and J shed 0 bases, with 9 bases lying between them. The CDR3 runs to 16 residues. CDR3 loop: CASSFNPGSGANVLTF. CDR3 nucleotide sequence: TGTGCCAGCAGTTTCAACCCCGGCTCTGGGGCCAACGTCCTGACTTTC.

This rearrangement joins TRBV5-1 to TRBJ2-1, with TRBD2 identical over 12 bases. This CDR3 is 14 amino acids long. Germline V gene lookup returns CDR1 SGHRS and CDR2 YFSETQ. Trimming took 4 bases from V and 9 from J; bases not matched to a gene: 5. The CDR3 is CASSMTSGSFEQFF. CDR3 sequence (DNA): TGCGCCAGCAGCATGACTAGCGGGAGTTTTGAGCAGTTCTTC.

The V gene is TRBV15, the J gene TRBJ1-5; TRBD1 matches 7 bases. Losses at the gene ends were 5 bases for V and 0 bases for J; bases not matched to a gene: 13. CDR3 length: 18 residues. In germline, CDR1 is LNHNV, CDR2 YYDKDF (reference sequence). CDR3 residues: CATSEGARHQFSNQPQHF. CDR3 in DNA: TGTGCCACCAGCGAGGGGGCCCGACATCAGTTTAGCAATCAGCCCCAGCATTTT.

The chain couples TRBV29-1 to TRBJ1-4; D is undetermined. Trimming removed 7 bases from V and 4 bases from J, with 13 bases in between. CDR1 is SQVTM and CDR2 is ANQGSEA in the germline V gene. This CDR3 contains 13 residues. CDR3 region: CSASFQVNEKLFF. For the CDR3, the DNA is TGCAGCGCCTCGTTTCAGGTTAATGAAAAACTGTTTTTT.

This chain connects TRBV6-1 to TRBJ1-4; weak D call: TRBD1 (5 bases). The CDR3 extends over 12 amino acids. V was cut by 3 bases and J by 11 bases, with 10 bases left in between. Germline CDR1 and CDR2: MNHNS and SASEGT. CDR3 DNA sequence: TGTGCCAGCAGTGAGGGGGGATCGAAACTGTTTTTT. This encodes CASSEGGSKLFF.

This chain links TRBV4-2 with TRBJ2-1; D possibly corresponds to TRBD1 (7 bases). The length of the CDR3 is 14 residues. The germline CDR1 and CDR2 sequences are LGHNA and YNFKEQ. Trimming took 7 bases from V and 4 from J, leaving 14 bases between them. CDR3 nucleotides: TGTGCCAGCAACCATCCAGGGGGGTACAATGAGCAGTTCTTC. Translation gives CASNHPGGYNEQFF.

The chain links TRBV27 to TRBJ1-4; D is uncertain. Looked up from germline, CDR1 is MNHEY and CDR2 is SMNVEV (reference sequence). Trimming shortened V by 0 bases and J by 2 bases, and 13 bases separated the two germline ends. This CDR3 has 17 residues. DNA of the CDR3: TGTGCCAGCAGTTTATCGAGGGTGGAGGCTACTAATGAAAAACTGTTTTTT. Protein sequence: CASSLSRVEATNEKLFF.

V gene TRBV14 combines with J gene TRBJ2-7; 7 nucleotides agree with TRBD1. The CDR3 length is 14 residues. Germline assignment: CDR1 SGHDN and CDR2 FVKESK. V shed 7 bases, J shed 4 bases, and the junction held 10 bases outside the gene matches. The CDR3 loop reads CASIRWTGPYEQYV. In nucleotides, the CDR3 is TGTGCCAGCATTCGATGGACAGGCCCTTACGAGCAGTACGTC.

This clone has just one count. This chain joins TRBV11-2 and TRBJ2-1; 7 positions match TRBD2. The V gene's germline CDR1 is SGHAT and CDR2 FQNNGV. The CDR3 has 16 residues. Trimming removed 5 bases from V and 0 bases from J; junction bases left unmatched: 7. The CDR3 DNA reads as TGTGCCAGCAGCCCGATTAGCGGGCGCTCCTACAATGAGCAGTTCTTC. Translating it yields CASSPISGRSYNEQFF.

This chain connects TRBV5-1 to TRBJ1-5, with a possible D match to TRBD1 (5 bases). Germline values: CDR1 SGHRS, CDR2 YFSETQ. Between the trimmed V and J ends, which lost 2 bases and 7 bases, there was a span of 16 bases. CDR3 length equals 15 residues. CDR3 DNA sequence: TGCGCCAGCAGCTTTCAGGGTGGGGTTGGGCAGCCCCAGCATTTT. Amino acids: CASSFQGGVGQPQHF.

The genes are TRBV11-2 and TRBJ2-7; the D gene is possibly TRBD2 (6 bases). Trimming took off 2 bases at V and 2 bases at J, with 16 bases between the two ends. Looked up from germline, CDR1 is SGHAT and CDR2 is FQNNGV. The CDR3 sequence is 16 residues long. For the CDR3, the DNA is TGTGCCAGCAGCTTATGGGACTCTTTAACTACCTACGAGCAGTACTTC. It yields the protein CASSLWDSLTTYEQYF.

The rearrangement joins TRBV29-1 to TRBJ1-6, with a weak D call TRBD1 (6 bases). This CDR3 is 13 amino acids long. From germline, CDR1 is SQVTM and CDR2 ANQGSEA. Trimming removed 6 bases at V and 7 bases at J, with 13 bases between. CDR3 protein: CSVRGQDNSPLHF. CDR3 DNA: TGCAGCGTGCGGGGGCAGGACAATTCACCCCTCCACTTT. Complete variable domain (other parts from reference TRBV29-1 and TRBJ1-6): SAVISQKPSRDICQRGTSLTIQCQVDSQVTMMFWYRQQPGQSLTLIATANQGSEATYESGFVIDKFPISRPNLTFSTLTVSNMSPEDSSIYLCSVRGQDNSPLHFGNGTRLTVT.

The CDR3 DNA reads TGCGCCAGCAGTGAAGGGGGCCGGAACGAGCAGTACTTC. Residues: CASSEGGRNEQYF. The chain uses TRBV10-2 and TRBJ2-7; 7 bases fit TRBD1. Germline CDR1 WSHSY, CDR2 SAAADI. This CDR3 has 13 residues. Germline trimming cut 3 bases from V and 5 bases from J; bases unmatched to any gene: 4.

The gene calls are TRBV28 and TRBJ1-2; 10 bases line up with TRBD1. V lost 6 bases, J lost 13 bases, and 8 bases stayed unmatched. Germline values: CDR1 MDHEN, CDR2 SYDVKM. The CDR3 runs 12 residues. CDR3 protein: CASRGQGWGATF. The CDR3 DNA reads TGTGCCAGCAGGGGACAGGGGTGGGGGGCCACCTTC.